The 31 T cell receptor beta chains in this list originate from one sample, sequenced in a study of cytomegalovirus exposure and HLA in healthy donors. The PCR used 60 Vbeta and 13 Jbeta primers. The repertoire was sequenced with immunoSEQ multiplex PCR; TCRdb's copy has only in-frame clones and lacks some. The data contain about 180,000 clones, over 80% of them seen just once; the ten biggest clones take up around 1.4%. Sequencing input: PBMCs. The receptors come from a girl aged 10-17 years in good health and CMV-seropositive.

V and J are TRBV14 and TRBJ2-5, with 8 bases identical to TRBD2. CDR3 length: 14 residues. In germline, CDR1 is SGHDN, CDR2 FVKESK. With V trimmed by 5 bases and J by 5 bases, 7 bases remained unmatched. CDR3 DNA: TGTGCCAGCAGCTACAGCGGGAGAAGGGAGACCCAGTACTTC. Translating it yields CASSYSGRRETQYF.

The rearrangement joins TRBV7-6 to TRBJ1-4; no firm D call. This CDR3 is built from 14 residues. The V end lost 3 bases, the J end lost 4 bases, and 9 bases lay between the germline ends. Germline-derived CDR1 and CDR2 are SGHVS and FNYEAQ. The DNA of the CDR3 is TGTGCCAGCAGCTTCGAGGGCATTAATGAAAAACTGTTTTTT. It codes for CASSFEGINEKLFF.

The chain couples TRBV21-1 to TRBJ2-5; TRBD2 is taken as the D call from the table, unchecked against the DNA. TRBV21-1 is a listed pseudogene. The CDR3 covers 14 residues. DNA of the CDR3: TGTGCCAGCAGCAAAGAGGGGGGGCAGGGGCCCGAGTACTTC. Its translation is CASSKEGGQGPEYF.

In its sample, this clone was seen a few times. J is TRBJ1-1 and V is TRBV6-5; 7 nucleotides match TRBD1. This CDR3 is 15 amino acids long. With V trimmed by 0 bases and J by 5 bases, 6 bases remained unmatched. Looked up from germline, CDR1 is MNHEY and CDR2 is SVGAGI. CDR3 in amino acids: CASSYSRQGRTEAFF. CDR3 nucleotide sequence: TGTGCCAGCAGTTACTCACGACAGGGAAGGACTGAAGCTTTCTTT.

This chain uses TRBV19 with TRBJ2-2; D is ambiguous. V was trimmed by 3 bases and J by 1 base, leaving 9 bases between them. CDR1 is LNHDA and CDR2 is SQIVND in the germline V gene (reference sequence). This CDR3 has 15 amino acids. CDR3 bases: TGTGCCAGTAGTATCCAGATAAGGAACACCGGGGAGCTGTTTTTT. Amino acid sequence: CASSIQIRNTGELFF.

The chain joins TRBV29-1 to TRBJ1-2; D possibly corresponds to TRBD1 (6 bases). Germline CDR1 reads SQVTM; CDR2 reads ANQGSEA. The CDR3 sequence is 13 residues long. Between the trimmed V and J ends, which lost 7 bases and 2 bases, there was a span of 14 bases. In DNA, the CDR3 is TGCAGCGCCAATACAGGGACCAACTATGGCTACACCTTC. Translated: CSANTGTNYGYTF. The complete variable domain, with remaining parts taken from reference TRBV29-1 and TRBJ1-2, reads SAVISQKPSRDICQRGTSLTIQCQVDSQVTMMFWYRQQPGQSLTLIATANQGSEATYESGFVIDKFPISRPNLTFSTLTVSNMSPEDSSIYLCSANTGTNYGYTFGSGTRLTVV.

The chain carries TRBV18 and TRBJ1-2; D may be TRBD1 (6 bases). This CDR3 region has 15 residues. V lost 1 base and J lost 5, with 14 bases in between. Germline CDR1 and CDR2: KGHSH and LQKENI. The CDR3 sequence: CASSPRGQGQYGYTF. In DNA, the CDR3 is TGTGCCAGCTCACCACGGGGGCAGGGGCAATATGGCTACACCTTC.

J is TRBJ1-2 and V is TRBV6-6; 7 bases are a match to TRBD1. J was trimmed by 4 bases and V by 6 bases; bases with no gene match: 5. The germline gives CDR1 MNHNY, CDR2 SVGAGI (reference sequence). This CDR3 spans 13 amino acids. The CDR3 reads CASSWDRLYGYTF. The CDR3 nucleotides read TGTGCCAGCAGCTGGGACAGACTCTATGGCTACACCTTC.

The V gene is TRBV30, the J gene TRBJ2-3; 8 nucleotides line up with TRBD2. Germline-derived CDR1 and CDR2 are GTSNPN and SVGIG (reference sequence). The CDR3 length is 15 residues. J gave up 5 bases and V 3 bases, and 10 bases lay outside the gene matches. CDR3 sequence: CAWSALSGRQDTQYF. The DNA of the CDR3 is TGTGCCTGGAGCGCCCTGAGCGGGAGACAAGATACGCAGTATTTT.

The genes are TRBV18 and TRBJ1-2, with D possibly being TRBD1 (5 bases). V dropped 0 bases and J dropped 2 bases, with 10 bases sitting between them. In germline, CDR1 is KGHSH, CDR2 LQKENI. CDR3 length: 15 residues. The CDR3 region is CASSPPSQGNYGYTF. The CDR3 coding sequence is TGTGCCAGCTCACCACCGAGCCAGGGAAACTATGGCTACACCTTC.

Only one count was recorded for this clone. In DNA form, the CDR3 reads TGCGCCAGCAGCCCTCGAGCTCGCACAGATACGCAGTATTTT. Translating it yields CASSPRARTDTQYF. The V and J genes are TRBV4-3 and TRBJ2-3; the D is unclear. The CDR3 contains 14 residues. V gave up 4 bases and J gave up 1 base, with 9 bases separating them. Germline CDR1 LGHNA, CDR2 YSLEER.

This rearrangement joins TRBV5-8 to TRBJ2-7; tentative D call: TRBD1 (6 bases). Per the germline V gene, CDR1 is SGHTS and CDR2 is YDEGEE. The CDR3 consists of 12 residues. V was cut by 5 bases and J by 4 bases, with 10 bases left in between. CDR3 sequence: CASSPGVYEQYF. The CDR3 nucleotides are TGTGCCAGCAGTCCAGGGGTGTACGAGCAGTACTTC.

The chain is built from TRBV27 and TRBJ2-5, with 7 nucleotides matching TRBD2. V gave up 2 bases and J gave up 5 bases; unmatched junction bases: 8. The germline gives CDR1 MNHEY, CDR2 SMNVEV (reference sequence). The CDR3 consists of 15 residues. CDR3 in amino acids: CASSLRAGAGETQYF. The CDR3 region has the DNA TGTGCCAGCAGTTTAAGGGCGGGAGCGGGGGAGACCCAGTACTTC.

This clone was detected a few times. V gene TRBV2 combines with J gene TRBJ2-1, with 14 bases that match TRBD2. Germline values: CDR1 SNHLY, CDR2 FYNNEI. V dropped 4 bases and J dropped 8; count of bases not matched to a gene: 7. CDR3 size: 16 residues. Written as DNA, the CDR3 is TGTGCCAGCAGTGGGTCGGGACTAGCGGGAGTCGATGAGCAGTTCTTC. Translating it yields CASSGSGLAGVDEQFF.

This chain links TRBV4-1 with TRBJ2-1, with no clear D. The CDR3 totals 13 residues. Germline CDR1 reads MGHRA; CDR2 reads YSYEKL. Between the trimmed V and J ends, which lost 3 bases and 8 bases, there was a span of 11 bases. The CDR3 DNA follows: TGCGCCAGCAGCCATGCCCGAGTGGATGAGCAGTTCTTC. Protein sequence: CASSHARVDEQFF.

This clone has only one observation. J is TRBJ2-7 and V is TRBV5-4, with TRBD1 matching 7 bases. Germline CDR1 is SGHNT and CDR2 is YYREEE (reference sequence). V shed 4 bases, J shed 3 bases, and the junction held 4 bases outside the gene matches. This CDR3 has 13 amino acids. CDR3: CASSTDRDYEQYF. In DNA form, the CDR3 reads TGTGCCAGCAGCACCGACAGGGACTACGAGCAGTACTTC.

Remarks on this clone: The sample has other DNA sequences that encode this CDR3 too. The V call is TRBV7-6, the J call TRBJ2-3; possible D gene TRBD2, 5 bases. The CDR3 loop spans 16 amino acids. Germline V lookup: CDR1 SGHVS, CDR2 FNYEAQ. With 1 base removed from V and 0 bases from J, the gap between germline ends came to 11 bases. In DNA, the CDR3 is TGTGCCAGCAGCTTAGTGGCGGGTCCTAGCACAGATACGCAGTATTTT. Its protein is CASSLVAGPSTDTQYF.

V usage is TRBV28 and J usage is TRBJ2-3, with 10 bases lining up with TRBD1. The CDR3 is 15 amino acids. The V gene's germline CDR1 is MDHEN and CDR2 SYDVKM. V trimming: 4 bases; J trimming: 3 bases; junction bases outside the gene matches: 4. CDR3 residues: CASSSGTGVTDTQYF. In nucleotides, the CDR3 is TGTGCCAGCAGTTCGGGGACAGGGGTTACAGATACGCAGTATTTT.

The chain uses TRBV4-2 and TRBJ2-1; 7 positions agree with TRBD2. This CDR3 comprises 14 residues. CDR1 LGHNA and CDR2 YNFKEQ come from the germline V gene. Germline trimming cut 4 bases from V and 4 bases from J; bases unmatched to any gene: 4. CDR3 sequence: CASSLTGGYNEQFF. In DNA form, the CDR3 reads TGTGCCAGCAGCCTCACCGGGGGGTACAATGAGCAGTTCTTC.

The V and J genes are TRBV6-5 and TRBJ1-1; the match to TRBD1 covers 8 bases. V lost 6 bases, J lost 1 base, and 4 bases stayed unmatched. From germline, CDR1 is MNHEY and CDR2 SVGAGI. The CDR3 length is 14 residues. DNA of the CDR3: TGTGCCAGCAGCTGGGACAGGCGGAACACTGAAGCTTTCTTT. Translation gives CASSWDRRNTEAFF.

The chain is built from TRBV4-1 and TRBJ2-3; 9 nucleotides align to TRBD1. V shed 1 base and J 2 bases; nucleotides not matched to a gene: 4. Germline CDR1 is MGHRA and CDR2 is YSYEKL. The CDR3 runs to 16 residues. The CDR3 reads CASSQVQGAVTDTQYF. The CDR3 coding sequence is TGCGCCAGCAGCCAAGTACAGGGGGCTGTCACAGATACGCAGTATTTT.

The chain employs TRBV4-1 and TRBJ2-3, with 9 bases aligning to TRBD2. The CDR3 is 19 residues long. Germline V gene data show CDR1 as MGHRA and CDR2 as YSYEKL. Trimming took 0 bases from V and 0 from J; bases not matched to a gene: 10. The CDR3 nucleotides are TGCGCCAGCAGCCAAGATCCCCCGGGACTAGCTTCTAGCACAGATACGCAGTATTTT. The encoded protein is CASSQDPPGLASSTDTQYF.

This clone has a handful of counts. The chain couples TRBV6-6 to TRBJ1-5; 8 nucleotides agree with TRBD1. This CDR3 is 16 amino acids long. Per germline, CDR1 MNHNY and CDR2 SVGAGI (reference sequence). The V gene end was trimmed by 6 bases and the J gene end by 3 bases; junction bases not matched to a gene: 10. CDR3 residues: CASRGQGQLLNQPQHF. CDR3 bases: TGTGCCAGCAGAGGACAGGGCCAACTACTCAATCAGCCCCAGCATTTT.

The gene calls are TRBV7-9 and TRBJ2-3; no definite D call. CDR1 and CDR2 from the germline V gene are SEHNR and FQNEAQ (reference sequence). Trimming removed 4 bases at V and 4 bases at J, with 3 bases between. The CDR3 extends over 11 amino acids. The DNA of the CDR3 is TGTGCCAGCAGCTCTTCAGATACGCAGTATTTT. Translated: CASSSSDTQYF.

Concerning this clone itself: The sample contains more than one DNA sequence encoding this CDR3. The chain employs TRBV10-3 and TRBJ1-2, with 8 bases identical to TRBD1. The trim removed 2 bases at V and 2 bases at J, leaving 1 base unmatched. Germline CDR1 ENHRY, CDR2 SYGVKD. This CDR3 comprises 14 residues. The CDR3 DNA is TGTGCCATCAGTGAGGGACAGGGAAACTATGGCTACACCTTC. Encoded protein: CAISEGQGNYGYTF.

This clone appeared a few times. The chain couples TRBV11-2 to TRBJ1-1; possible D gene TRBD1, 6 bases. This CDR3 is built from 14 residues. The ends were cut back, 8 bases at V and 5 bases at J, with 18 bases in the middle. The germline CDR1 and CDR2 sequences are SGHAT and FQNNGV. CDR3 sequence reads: CASGDWDKGTEAFF. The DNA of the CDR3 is TGTGCCAGCGGGGATTGGGACAAGGGTACTGAAGCTTTCTTT. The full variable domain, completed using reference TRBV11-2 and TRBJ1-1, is EAGVAQSPRYKIIEKRQSVAFWCNPISGHATLYWYQQILGQGPKLLIQFQNNGVVDDSQLPKDRFSAERLKGVDSTLKIQPAKLEDSAVYLCASGDWDKGTEAFFGQGTRLTVV.

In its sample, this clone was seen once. CDR3 protein: CASSLAGLANYGYTF. CDR3 nucleotide sequence: TGTGCCAGCAGCTTAGCTGGGCTTGCTAACTATGGCTACACCTTC. The rearrangement links TRBV7-2 to TRBJ1-2; no firm D call. Trimming stripped 0 bases from V and 0 bases from J, with 8 bases between. This CDR3 comprises 15 residues. Looked up from germline, CDR1 is SGHTA and CDR2 is FQGNSA.

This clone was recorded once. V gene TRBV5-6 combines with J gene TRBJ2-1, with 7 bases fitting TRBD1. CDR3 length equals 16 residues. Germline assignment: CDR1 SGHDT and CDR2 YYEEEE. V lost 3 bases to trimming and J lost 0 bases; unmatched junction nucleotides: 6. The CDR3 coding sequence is TGTGCCAGCAGCTCGGAGACAGGGAGCTCCTACAATGAGCAGTTCTTC. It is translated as CASSSETGSSYNEQFF. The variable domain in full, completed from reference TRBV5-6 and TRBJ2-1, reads DAGVTQSPTHLIKTRGQQVTLRCSPKSGHDTVSWYQQALGQGPQFIFQYYEEEERQRGNFPDRFSGHQFPNYSSELNVNALLLGDSALYLCASSSETGSSYNEQFFGPGTRLTVL.

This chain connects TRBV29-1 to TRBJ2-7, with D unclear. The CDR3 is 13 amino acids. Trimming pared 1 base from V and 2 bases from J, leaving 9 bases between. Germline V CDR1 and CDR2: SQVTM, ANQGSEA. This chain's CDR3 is CSVEVSDTYEQYF. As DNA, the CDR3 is TGCAGCGTTGAAGTTTCCGACACCTACGAGCAGTACTTC.

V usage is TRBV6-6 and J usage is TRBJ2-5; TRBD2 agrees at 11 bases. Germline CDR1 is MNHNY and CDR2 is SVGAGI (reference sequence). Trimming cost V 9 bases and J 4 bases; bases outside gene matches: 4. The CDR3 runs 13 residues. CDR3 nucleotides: TGTGCCAGTACTAGCGGGAGTTTAGAGACCCAGTACTTC. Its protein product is CASTSGSLETQYF.

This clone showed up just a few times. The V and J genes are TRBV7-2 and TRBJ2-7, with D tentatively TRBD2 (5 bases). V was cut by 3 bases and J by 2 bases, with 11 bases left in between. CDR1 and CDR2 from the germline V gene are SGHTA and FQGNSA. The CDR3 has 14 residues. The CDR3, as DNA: TGTGCCAGCAGCTTCGTCGCGGGTACCTACGAGCAGTACTTC. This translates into CASSFVAGTYEQYF.